This TCR beta chain was recorded in a study of OX40 agonist ivuxolimab in advanced cancers. Study at large: The eligibility criteria allowed prior anti-PD-1, anti-PD-L1 or anti-CTLA-4 therapy, and about 40% had some.

Points on this clone: Its antigen is unknown.

CDR3 size: 15 residues. Germline values: CDR1 LNHDA, CDR2 SQIVND (reference sequence). The V end was cut by 6 bases, the J end by 0 bases, with 14 bases between. Study-level results: Clonal expansion by week 6 occurred in CD4+ and CD8+ blood T cells (at 0.1 to 3.0 mg/kg).

TCRdb's table, derived via immunoSEQ multiplex PCR, lists solely in-frame clones and lacks some. This table has tens of thousands of clones, roughly nine tenths appearing once. Autoimmune disease history or systemic immunosuppression led to patients being barred. The chain employs TRBV19 and TRBJ1-1, with D possibly TRBD1 on 5 matching bases. The sequencing here drew on CD4+ or CD8+ T cells sorted from blood, taken in a trial of the OX40 agonist ivuxolimab. The clonotype originates from an adult with an advanced solid tumor such as melanoma, head and neck, liver or kidney cancer. The CDR3 spells CASRADSYMNTEAFF. CDR3 bases: TGTGCCAGTAGGGCCGACAGCTACATGAACACTGAAGCTTTCTTT.